This TCR beta chain comes out of a study of cytomegalovirus exposure and HLA in healthy donors. Study-level results: Investigators reported 150 to 200 TCR beta chains as tied to cytomegalovirus. Reports credit the classifier with highly specific, highly sensitive diagnosis of cytomegalovirus status.

Remarks on this clone: The antigen remains unidentified.

The data were produced by immunoSEQ multiplex PCR, yet TCRdb's version contains in-frame clones alone and is incomplete. The sample consists of about 300,000 clones, 88% of them appearing once. This clonotype was sampled from a young woman in good health and CMV-seronegative. The sample comprised PBMCs.

The CDR3 spells CASSPRDSIQETQYF. The CDR3 DNA sequence: TGTGCCAGCAGTCCCCGGGACTCAATTCAAGAGACCCAGTACTTC. The J gene is TRBJ2-5, the V gene TRBV28; a possible D gene is TRBD2 (6 bases). Trimming cost V 5 bases and J 2 bases, with 15 bases left between them. CDR3 size: 15 residues. Germline V gene sequence: CDR1 MDHEN, CDR2 SYDVKM.